Below, one T cell receptor beta chain is given with its context. Its antigen remains unidentified. The sample originates from a study of shared clonotypes between healthy human individuals. The table came from immunoSEQ multiplex PCR; TCRdb's copy has only in-frame clones and leaves some out. The repertoire includes over 2,000,000 clones, about 94% of them detected once, and approximately 1.7% sits in the top ten. Germline V gene data show CDR1 as MNHEY and CDR2 as SVGAGI. Trimming took 0 bases from V and 2 from J, leaving 9 bases between them. The CDR3 is 15 residues long. The naive CD8 fraction comprised CD45RO-negative cells positively selected for CCR7 and excluded terminally differentiated effector memory CD45RA+ cells. Donors comprised healthy HIV-negative adults lacking recent acute infections or vaccinations. Each donor was a Caucasian adult residing in Nashville, Tennessee. The study's findings and limits: Generally, naive subsets came out with larger estimated richness than memory subsets.

The sequenced material came from naive CD8+ T cells from PBMCs. This receptor was identified in a man between 18 and 29 years old in good health. Some clones in this sample may be carry-over from other donors' samples. V is TRBV6-5 and J is TRBJ2-3; D not resolved. CDR3 nucleotide sequence: TGTGCCAGCAGTTACTCAGGTCAGCACACAGATACGCAGTATTTT. Its translation is CASSYSGQHTDTQYF.